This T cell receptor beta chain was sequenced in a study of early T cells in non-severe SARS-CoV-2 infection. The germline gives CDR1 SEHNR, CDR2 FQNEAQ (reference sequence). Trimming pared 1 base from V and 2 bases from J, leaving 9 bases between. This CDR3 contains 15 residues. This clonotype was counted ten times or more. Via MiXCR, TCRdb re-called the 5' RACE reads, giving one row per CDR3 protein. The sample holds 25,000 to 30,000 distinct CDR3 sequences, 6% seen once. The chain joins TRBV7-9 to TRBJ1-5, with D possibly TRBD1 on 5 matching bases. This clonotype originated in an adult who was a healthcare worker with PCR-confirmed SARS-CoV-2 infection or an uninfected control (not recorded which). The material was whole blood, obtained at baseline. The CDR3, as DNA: TGTGCCAGCAGCTTAGGCGGGACGGGCAATCAGCCCCAGCATTTT. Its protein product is CASSLGGTGNQPQHF.